Below, one T cell receptor (beta chain) is given with its context. V gave up 0 bases and J gave up 9 bases; unmatched junction bases: 19. This CDR3 contains 20 residues. Germline V gives CDR1 LNHNV, CDR2 YYDKDF (reference sequence). Survey-level TCR beta sequencing used the immunoSEQ assay. The repertoire was sequenced with immunoSEQ multiplex PCR; TCRdb's copy has only in-frame clones and lacks some. The profile covers some 70,000 clones, with just over 90% appearing a single time and roughly 4% taken by the ten largest. The sample consisted of PBMCs. V and J are TRBV15 and TRBJ2-1, with 11 nucleotides matching TRBD2. The clonotype comes from a man aged 35-49 years with rheumatoid arthritis. The CDR3 loop is CATSRELGTSGPIREGEQFF. In DNA, the CDR3 is TGTGCCACCAGCAGAGAACTCGGGACTAGCGGCCCAATACGAGAGGGTGAGCAGTTCTTC.